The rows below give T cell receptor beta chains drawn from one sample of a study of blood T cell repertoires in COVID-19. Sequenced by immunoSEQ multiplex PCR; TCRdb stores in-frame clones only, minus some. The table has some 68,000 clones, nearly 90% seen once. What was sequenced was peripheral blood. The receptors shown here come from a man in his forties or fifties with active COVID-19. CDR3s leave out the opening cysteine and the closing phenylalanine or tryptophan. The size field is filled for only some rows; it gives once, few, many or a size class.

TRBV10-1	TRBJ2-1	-	ASSEDSYSSYNEQF
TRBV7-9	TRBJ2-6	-	ASSFGAGVGSGANVLT
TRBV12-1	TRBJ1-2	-	ASSSDRVSANYGYT
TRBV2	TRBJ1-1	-	ASSARRQSNTEAF
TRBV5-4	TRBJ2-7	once	ASSTPGTSGHEQY
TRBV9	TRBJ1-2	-	ASSVAGDTMGYT
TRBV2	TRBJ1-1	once	ASSETGLLNTEAF
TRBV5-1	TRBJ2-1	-	ASSLGYSGQGIHNEQF
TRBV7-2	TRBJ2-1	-	ASSFAGIKSYNEQF
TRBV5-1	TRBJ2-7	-	ASSPTVRGSSYEQY
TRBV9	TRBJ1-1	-	ASSVTGSGDTEAF
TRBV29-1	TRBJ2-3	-	SVVVRGWTDTQY
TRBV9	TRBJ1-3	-	ASSLRTGGTSGNTIY
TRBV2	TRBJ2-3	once	ASSEMGANY
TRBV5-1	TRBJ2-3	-	AGGDGGGRGTQY
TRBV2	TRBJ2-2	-	ASSLDSPNTGELF
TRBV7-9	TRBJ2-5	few	ASSSRQIQETQY
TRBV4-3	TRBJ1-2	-	ASSQDLRTYHGYT
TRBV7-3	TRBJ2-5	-	ASSLTGGFGETQY
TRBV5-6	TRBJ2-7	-	ASSLRYEQY
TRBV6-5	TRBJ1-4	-	ASKSFGGSNEKLF
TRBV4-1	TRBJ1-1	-	ASRRQPNTEAF
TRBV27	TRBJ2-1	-	ASSLGGYAEQF
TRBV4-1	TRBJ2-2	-	ASSPTRGARTGELF
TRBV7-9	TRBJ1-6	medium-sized	ASSSLTGSNSPLH
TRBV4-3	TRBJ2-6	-	ASSRTGGGGANVLT
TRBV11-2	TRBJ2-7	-	ASSTSGGFTYEQY
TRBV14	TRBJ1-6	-	ASSLMTGGNSPLH
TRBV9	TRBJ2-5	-	ASSARGGRETQY
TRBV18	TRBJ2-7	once	ASSPFTGNEQY
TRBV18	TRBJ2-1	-	ASSPNPGTEYNEQF
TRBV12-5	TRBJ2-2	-	ASASGLVAGELF
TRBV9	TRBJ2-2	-	ASSPDYTGELF
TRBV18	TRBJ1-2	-	ASSPPAGIYGYT
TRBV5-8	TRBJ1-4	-	ASSRGGTNEKLF
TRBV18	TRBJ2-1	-	ASSPPAGRQDEQF
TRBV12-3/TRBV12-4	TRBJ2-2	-	ASSLSSHGELF
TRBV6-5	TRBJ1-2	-	ASRPTDSYGYT
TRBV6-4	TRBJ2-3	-	ASSRTSGNTDTQY
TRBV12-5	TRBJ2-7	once	ASGRDNSYEQY
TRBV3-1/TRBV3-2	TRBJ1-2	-	ASSQGGWAGYT
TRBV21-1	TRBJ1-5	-	ASSKGRRDSNQPQH
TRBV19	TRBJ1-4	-	ASSLQGVTNEKLF
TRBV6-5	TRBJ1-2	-	ASSSNGKYGYT
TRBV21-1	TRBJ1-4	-	ASSKTPPGRFWYEKLF
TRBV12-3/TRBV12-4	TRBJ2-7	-	ASSLHQGYEQY
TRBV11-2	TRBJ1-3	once	ASSRTGGSGNTIY
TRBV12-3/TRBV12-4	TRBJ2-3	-	ASSYMTDTQY
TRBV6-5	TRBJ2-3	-	ASRTGSSGKDTQY
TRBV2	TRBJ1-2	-	ASTPHREANYGYT
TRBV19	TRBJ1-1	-	ASSMGDRGHYTEAF
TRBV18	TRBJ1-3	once	ASSPGGDSGNTIY
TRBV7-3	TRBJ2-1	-	ASSPNQGTYNEQF
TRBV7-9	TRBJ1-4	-	ASSLSVGTRNEKLF
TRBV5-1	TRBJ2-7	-	ASSQNAGTEIYEQY
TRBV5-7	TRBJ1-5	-	ASSPDKLFQANQPQH
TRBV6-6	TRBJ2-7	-	ASSYREGEQY